Listed below are T cell receptor beta chains from one sample, sequenced in a study of T cell responses to AZD1222 COVID-19 vaccine. Clones were read by immunoSEQ multiplex PCR, and TCRdb kept only the in-frame ones, dropping some. The table lists around 140,000 clones, 92% of them singletons, with under 3.5% in the top ten. The starting material was peripheral blood, obtained 28 days after the second AZD1222 dose. Receptors originate from an adult who received the AZD1222 COVID-19 vaccine. Each CDR3 is given with its conserved first and last residue. D genes are given only for firm matches. The size field is filled for only some rows; it gives once, few, many or a size class.

clone_size,j_call,d_call,v_call,cdr3_nt,cdr3_aa
-,TRBJ2-5,TRBD1,TRBV11-3,TGTGCCAGCAGCCGAACAGGGGGCACAGAGACCCAGTACTTC,CASSRTGGTETQYF
-,TRBJ1-4,-,TRBV6-2/TRBV6-3,TGTGCCAGCAGCCTTCGTCGGGCCTCTAATGAAAAACTGTTTTTT,CASSLRRASNEKLFF
-,TRBJ2-1,-,TRBV27,TGTGCCAGCAGTCCCCAGGGGTCCTACAATGAGCAGTTCTTC,CASSPQGSYNEQFF
-,TRBJ1-1,-,TRBV6-5,TGTGCCAGCAGTTCCTCGGTGGGAGGGGTGAACACTGAAGCTTTCTTT,CASSSSVGGVNTEAFF
-,TRBJ1-2,TRBD1,TRBV19,TGTGCCAGTAGTGGTGGGACAGGGAGGAACTATGGCTACACCTTC,CASSGGTGRNYGYTF
-,TRBJ1-5,-,TRBV19,TGTGCCAGTACCCCGGGGAGCAATCAGCCCCAGCATTTT,CASTPGSNQPQHF
-,TRBJ2-7,-,TRBV7-9,TGTGCCAGCAGCCGTGACAGGACCCTTGGCGAGCAGTACTTC,CASSRDRTLGEQYF
-,TRBJ1-4,TRBD1,TRBV6-5,TGTGCCAGCAGCGCACAGGGGTATGGTAATGAAAAACTGTTTTTT,CASSAQGYGNEKLFF
-,TRBJ2-5,-,TRBV15,TGTGCCACCAGATCGGGCGGCCAAGAGACCCAGTACTTC,CATRSGGQETQYF
-,TRBJ2-1,TRBD1,TRBV29-1,TGCAGCGTTGAGTCTGGACAGGGGTTCGAGTCCTACAATGAGCAGTTCTTC,CSVESGQGFESYNEQFF
-,TRBJ2-7,-,TRBV6-2/TRBV6-3,TGTGCCAGCAGTCAACAAGTTTACGAGCAGTACTTC,CASSQQVYEQYF
-,TRBJ2-7,TRBD1,TRBV7-2,TGTGCCAGCAGCTTAGCCGGGACAGGGGGCTACGAGCAGTACTTC,CASSLAGTGGYEQYF
-,TRBJ2-4,-,TRBV24-1,TGTGCCACCAGTGATCCCCGAACGAGACTCCTCTCCAAAAACATTCAGTACTTC,CATSDPRTRLLSKNIQYF
-,TRBJ2-1,-,TRBV7-9,TGTGCCAGCAGCTTAAACTCTGGAGAGCAGTTCTTC,CASSLNSGEQFF
-,TRBJ1-1,-,TRBV5-1,TGCGCCAGCCAGGAGGTGACAGGTGTCGAGAAAGCTTTCTTT,CASQEVTGVEKAFF
-,TRBJ1-5,-,TRBV19,TGTGCCAGTACCCCGGGCGCTTACAATCAGCCCCAGCATTTT,CASTPGAYNQPQHF
-,TRBJ2-7,-,TRBV5-4,TGTGCCAGCAGCGCCGCAGGCGGGACTTCCTACGAGCAGTACTTC,CASSAAGGTSYEQYF
-,TRBJ1-5,-,TRBV19,TGTGCCAGTAGTGAGGGTAGGCGACAGCCCCAGCATTTT,CASSEGRRQPQHF
-,TRBJ1-2,TRBD1,TRBV19,TGTGCCAGTAAGAAGGACAGGGGTATCTATGGCTACACCTTC,CASKKDRGIYGYTF
once,TRBJ1-1,-,TRBV18,TGTGCCAGCTTACAACAGGGCTCGAACACTGAAGCTTTCTTT,CASLQQGSNTEAFF
-,TRBJ1-1,-,TRBV7-2,TGTGCCAGCAGCTTAATCCGGGCCAGAGGGAACACTGAAGCTTTCTTT,CASSLIRARGNTEAFF
-,TRBJ1-6,-,TRBV9,TGTGCCAGCAGCGCACTGAAAGGACTGTTTAATTCACCCCTCCACTTT,CASSALKGLFNSPLHF
-,TRBJ2-6,-,TRBV4-3,TGCGCCAGCAGTGCGTTGGCTGGGGCCAACGTCCTGACTTTC,CASSALAGANVLTF
-,TRBJ2-7,-,TRBV7-9,TGTGCCAGCAGCTTAGCCGGGACCTCCTACGAGCAGTACTTC,CASSLAGTSYEQYF
-,TRBJ1-1,-,TRBV19,TGTGCCAGTATCAGGCCGGAGAACACTGAAGCTTTCTTT,CASIRPENTEAFF
-,TRBJ1-5,-,TRBV5-1,TGCGCCAGCAGAGAAGGGGTCACCAATCAGCCCCAGCATTTT,CASREGVTNQPQHF
-,TRBJ1-4,-,TRBV18,TGTGCCAGCTCACCGACCCGAGGGGATGAAAAACTGTTTTTT,CASSPTRGDEKLFF
-,TRBJ2-7,TRBD2,TRBV3-1/TRBV3-2,TGTGCCAGCAGACCCGGGACTAGCGGGATATACGAGCAGTACTTC,CASRPGTSGIYEQYF
few,TRBJ1-5,TRBD1,TRBV10-1,TGCGCCAGCAGGGGTTCTACAGGGGGCAATCAGCCCCAGCATTTT,CASRGSTGGNQPQHF
-,TRBJ1-5,-,TRBV9,TGTGCCAGCAGCGTAGACTTAGATCAGCCCCAGCATTTT,CASSVDLDQPQHF
once,TRBJ1-1,-,TRBV4-3,TGCGCCAGCAGCCAAGAGGGACGACGGACACTTGAAGCTTTCTTT,CASSQEGRRTLEAFF
-,TRBJ1-5,-,TRBV3-1/TRBV3-2,TGTGCCAGCAGCGACGGGGGGCCCCATCAGCCCCAGCATTTT,CASSDGGPHQPQHF
-,TRBJ2-7,-,TRBV25-1,TGTGCCAGCAGGGCCGGGGTATCGGGCGAGCAGTACTTC,CASRAGVSGEQYF
-,TRBJ2-7,-,TRBV7-9,TGTGCCAGCAGCTCCGGAGGGCCCTACGAGCAGTACTTC,CASSSGGPYEQYF
-,TRBJ2-7,TRBD1,TRBV6-2/TRBV6-3,TGTGCCAGCAGTTACTCTGGGACAGGCTCCTACGAGCAGTACTTC,CASSYSGTGSYEQYF
-,TRBJ2-1,-,TRBV5-1,TGCGCCAGCAGCCAAGACAGTGGTTTAGAGAATGAGCAGTTCTTC,CASSQDSGLENEQFF
-,TRBJ1-1,TRBD1,TRBV20-1,TGCAGTGCTAGCAGGGGGACTGAAGCTTTCTTT,CSASRGTEAFF
-,TRBJ1-5,-,TRBV19,TGTGCCAGTAGTATACGACCAAGCACGGATCAGCCCCAGCATTTT,CASSIRPSTDQPQHF
-,TRBJ1-2,-,TRBV5-1,TGCGCCAGCAGCTTGGCGGCGGGAAACTATGGCTACACCTTC,CASSLAAGNYGYTF
-,TRBJ2-7,-,TRBV30,TGTGCCTGGACCCTGGGTAGCGGTCCCTACGAGCAGTACTTC,CAWTLGSGPYEQYF
once,TRBJ2-3,-,TRBV10-3,TGTGCCATCAGTGACAGGGAAGATACGCAGTATTTT,CAISDREDTQYF
-,TRBJ2-7,-,TRBV2,TGTGCCAGCAGTGAAGTATATAGCGACGGGGAGCAGTACTTC,CASSEVYSDGEQYF
-,TRBJ1-5,-,TRBV28,TGTGCCAGCAGGAACCCCACGGGACGCAATCAGCCCCAGCATTTT,CASRNPTGRNQPQHF
-,TRBJ1-5,-,TRBV12-5,TGTGCTAGTGGTTTGATCATCGGGGGCTTCAATCAGCCCCAGCATTTT,CASGLIIGGFNQPQHF
-,TRBJ2-3,-,TRBV5-4,TGTGCCAGCAGCGCCCAGGGGATGACGCAGTATTTT,CASSAQGMTQYF
once,TRBJ1-2,TRBD1,TRBV19,TGTGCCAGTAGTGCCGGGACAGGCTCTAACTATGGCTACACCTTC,CASSAGTGSNYGYTF
few,TRBJ1-1,-,TRBV30,TGTGCCTGGAGTCGACACGAGAACACTGAAGCTTTCTTT,CAWSRHENTEAFF
-,TRBJ1-6,-,TRBV10-2,TGCGCCAGCAGTGATGGGCGAACCGGGGGGCGATATTCACCCCTCCACTTT,CASSDGRTGGRYSPLHF
once,TRBJ1-5,-,TRBV4-2,TGTGCCAGCAGCCAAGAGGTCGCGGCGTTTAGCAATCAGCCCCAGCATTTT,CASSQEVAAFSNQPQHF
-,TRBJ1-6,TRBD1,TRBV5-6,TGTGCCAGCAGCGAGGGGACAGGGCAACTCTATAATTCACCCCTCCACTTT,CASSEGTGQLYNSPLHF
once,TRBJ2-3,TRBD2,TRBV4-3,TGCGCCAGCAGCCGCTGGAGGGAGCGGGAGGGAGGGGATACGCAGTATTTT,CASSRWREREGGDTQYF
-,TRBJ2-1,TRBD2,TRBV10-2,TGCGCCAGCAGTGTCCCGACTAGCTTAAACGAGCAGTTCTTC,CASSVPTSLNEQFF
few,TRBJ1-5,-,TRBV9,TGTGCCAGCAACTCAGGGAACTTCAATCAGCCCCAGCATTTT,CASNSGNFNQPQHF